The 21 T cell receptor beta chains below come from one sample, sequenced in a study of beta chain features in type 1 diabetes. The investigators reverse transcribed all of the isolated RNA, so they sequenced expressed TCRB transcripts. Using immunoSEQ multiplex PCR, the repertoire was profiled, and TCRdb retains in-frame clones only, with some absent. Among about 9,200 clones listed, 70% to 80% were seen once. The specimen was Tregs from blood. The origin of the receptors is a woman aged 18-29 years in good health.

The V call is TRBV15, the J call TRBJ2-7; TRBD2 matches 7 bases. Germline V CDR1 and CDR2: LNHNV, YYDKDF (reference sequence). The CDR3 is 14 residues long. Losses at the gene ends were 6 bases for V and 1 base for J; bases not matched to a gene: 6. CDR3 in amino acids: CATRPSGISYEQYF. The CDR3 coding sequence is TGTGCCACCAGACCCAGCGGGATTTCCTACGAGCAGTACTTC.

On this clone itself: The same CDR3 arises from other DNA sequences in this sample as well. The rearrangement links TRBV12-5 to TRBJ2-2; maybe TRBD2 (5 bases). This CDR3 has 15 amino acids. Germline CDR1 is LGHNT and CDR2 is FRNRAP. V was clipped by 6 bases and J by 2 bases, with 13 bases between them. The CDR3 region is CASGPRARNTGELFF. CDR3 nucleotides: TGTGCTAGTGGCCCGAGGGCCAGAAACACCGGGGAGCTGTTTTTT. Full variable domain (rest looked up from reference TRBV12-5 and TRBJ2-2): DARVTQTPRHKVTEMGQEVTMRCQPILGHNTVFWYRQTMMQGLELLAYFRNRAPLDDSGMPKDRFSAEMPDATLATLKIQPSEPRDSAVYFCASGPRARNTGELFFGEGSRLTVL.

This rearrangement joins TRBV7-6 to TRBJ2-1, with D possibly being TRBD2 (6 bases). V was shortened by 2 bases and J by 9 bases, with 14 bases between the two germline ends. Germline values: CDR1 SGHVS, CDR2 FNYEAQ. CDR3 size: 14 residues. CDR3 sequence reads: CASSLFATSAEQFF. CDR3 nucleotides: TGTGCCAGCAGCTTATTCGCGACTAGTGCTGAGCAGTTCTTC.

CDR3 sequence (DNA): TGTGCCAGCAGCGTAGCCGACAGGGGTTACGAGCAGTACTTC. It codes for CASSVADRGYEQYF. This chain uses TRBV9 with TRBJ2-7; the match to TRBD1 covers 8 bases. Germline loops: CDR1 SGDLS, CDR2 YYNGEE. The CDR3 has 14 residues. Trimming at V came to 0 bases and at J to 4 bases, leaving 3 bases not matched to a gene.

V and J are TRBV5-4 and TRBJ2-3; 14 bases are a match to TRBD2. Germline lookup yields CDR1 SGHNT and CDR2 YYREEE (reference sequence). V shed 4 bases, J shed 2 bases, and the junction held 6 bases outside the gene matches. CDR3 length: 17 residues. The CDR3 region is CASSGPGLAGATDTQYF. The CDR3 region has the DNA TGTGCCAGCAGCGGGCCGGGACTAGCGGGAGCCACAGATACGCAGTATTTT.

CDR3 bases: TGTGCCAGCTCGCCCGTCGACAGGGGGCCCTATGGCTACACCTTC. This gives the protein CASSPVDRGPYGYTF. The J gene is TRBJ1-2, the V gene TRBV18; 10 bases map to TRBD1. V lost 6 bases to trimming and J lost 4 bases; unmatched junction nucleotides: 8. CDR1 KGHSH and CDR2 LQKENI come from the germline V gene. The CDR3 has 15 residues.

V is TRBV2 and J is TRBJ2-7, with D possibly being TRBD2 (5 bases). The germline V gene has CDR1 SNHLY and CDR2 FYNNEI. The CDR3 sequence is 14 residues long. V lost 4 bases and J lost 6, with 16 bases in between. The CDR3 loop reads CASSVLGRASEQYF. The CDR3 DNA sequence: TGTGCCAGCAGTGTACTAGGGCGGGCTTCCGAGCAGTACTTC.

This clone was detected once. This sequence joins TRBV2 and TRBJ2-1; TRBD2 agrees at 7 bases. The CDR3 is 15 residues long. V was clipped by 6 bases and J by 5 bases; unmatched bases: 10. The V gene's germline CDR1 is SNHLY and CDR2 FYNNEI. DNA of the CDR3: TGTGCCAGCAGGGTCAGGCTTGGGGGGGACAATGAGCAGTTCTTC. Translating it yields CASRVRLGGDNEQFF.

This clone was recorded a few times. V is TRBV10-1 and J is TRBJ2-7; D is perhaps TRBD1 (5 bases). The CDR3 is 14 residues long. V gave up 5 bases and J gave up 2 bases, with 13 bases separating them. Germline CDR1 and CDR2: WNHNN and SYGVQD (reference sequence). The DNA for the CDR3 is TGCGCCAGCAGTTCGGACACCAGGCCCTACGAGCAGTACTTC. Its translation is CASSSDTRPYEQYF.

DNA of the CDR3: TGTGCCAGCAGCTTGGACCCGACAGGGGGCTATGGCTACACCTTC. Translated, it gives CASSLDPTGGYGYTF. V and J are TRBV5-6 and TRBJ1-2, with 9 bases lining up with TRBD1. Germline V gives CDR1 SGHDT, CDR2 YYEEEE. The CDR3 has 15 residues. V lost 0 bases, J lost 4 bases, and 4 bases stayed unmatched.

The rearrangement links TRBV6-1 to TRBJ2-7, with TRBD1 identical over 8 bases. This CDR3 spans 15 amino acids. Germline-derived CDR1 and CDR2 are MNHNS and SASEGT. Trimming at V came to 5 bases and at J to 2 bases, leaving 8 bases not matched to a gene. The CDR3 loop is CASSHVPGQAYEQYF. The CDR3 DNA is TGTGCCAGCAGTCACGTCCCGGGACAGGCCTACGAGCAGTACTTC.

V is TRBV30 and J is TRBJ2-7; D might be TRBD1 (5 bases). Trimming shortened V by 2 bases and J by 5 bases, and 7 bases separated the two germline ends. This CDR3 contains 11 residues. The V gene's germline CDR1 is GTSNPN and CDR2 SVGIG (reference sequence). The CDR3 DNA reads TGTGCCTGGAGTCCAGGGCACGAGCAGTACTTC. This translates into CAWSPGHEQYF.

V gene TRBV2 combines with J gene TRBJ1-2; D not certain. V was shortened by 0 bases and J by 6 bases, with 5 bases between the two germline ends. There are 12 residues in the CDR3. CDR1 and CDR2 (germline): SNHLY, FYNNEI. For the CDR3, the DNA is TGTGCCAGCAGTGAAGCGAGGCATGGCTACACCTTC. Translating it yields CASSEARHGYTF.

The chain carries TRBV5-1 and TRBJ1-4; D may be TRBD1 (6 bases). V lost 5 bases, J lost 3 bases, and 14 bases lay in between. The germline V gene encodes CDR1 SGHRS and CDR2 YFSETQ. This CDR3 comprises 15 residues. For the CDR3, the DNA is TGCGCCAGCAGTTTCGGACAGACAGCTAATGAAAAACTGTTTTTT. Translating it yields CASSFGQTANEKLFF.

In its sample, this clone was seen once. The CDR3: CASSLAVLAGGPGNEQFF. CDR3 in DNA: TGTGCCAGCAGCTTAGCGGTCCTAGCGGGAGGGCCAGGTAATGAGCAGTTCTTC. The chain is built from TRBV7-2 and TRBJ2-1, with 12 bases matching TRBD2. CDR3 length equals 18 residues. Germline trimming cut 0 bases from V and 7 bases from J; bases unmatched to any gene: 10. Germline V gives CDR1 SGHTA, CDR2 FQGNSA.

This clone was detected only once. CDR3 region: CASSEWTGDEAFF. Here the CDR3 DNA reads TGTGCCAGCAGCGAATGGACAGGTGATGAAGCTTTCTTT. The chain combines TRBV11-1 with TRBJ1-1, with TRBD1 identical over 7 bases. V gave up 5 bases and J gave up 7 bases; unmatched junction bases: 7. The CDR3 has 13 residues. CDR1 and CDR2 (germline): SGHAT, FQDESV (reference sequence).

The rearrangement joins TRBV30 to TRBJ2-1; tentatively, D is TRBD1 (6 bases). Between the trimmed V and J ends, which lost 5 bases and 0 bases, there was a span of 14 bases. Germline V gives CDR1 GTSNPN, CDR2 SVGIG (reference sequence). CDR3 length: 15 amino acids. CDR3 amino acids: CAWARQVRSYNEQFF. The CDR3 DNA reads TGTGCCTGGGCCAGACAGGTACGCTCCTACAATGAGCAGTTCTTC. Full variable domain (missing parts from reference TRBV30 and TRBJ2-1): SQTIHQWPATLVQPVGSPLSLECTVEGTSNPNLYWYRQAAGRGLQLLFYSVGIGQISSEVPQNLSASRPQDRQFILSSKKLLLSDSGFYLCAWARQVRSYNEQFFGPGTRLTVL.

This rearrangement joins TRBV5-1 to TRBJ1-1; the match to TRBD1 covers 9 bases. This CDR3 spans 15 amino acids. The germline V gene has CDR1 SGHRS and CDR2 YFSETQ. The junction had 4 bases not matched to a gene; V was cut back by 4 bases and J by 0 bases. CDR3 in DNA: TGCGCCAGCAGCCGGACAGGGGCCATGAACACTGAAGCTTTCTTT. This sequence encodes CASSRTGAMNTEAFF.

The CDR3: CASSIGGDSYEQYF. The CDR3 DNA follows: TGTGCCAGTAGTATAGGGGGGGACTCCTACGAGCAGTACTTC. This chain uses TRBV19 with TRBJ2-7, with a possible D match to TRBD2 (6 bases). Trimming cost V 1 base and J 0 bases, with 7 bases left between them. The CDR3 sequence is 14 residues long. CDR1 LNHDA and CDR2 SQIVND come from the germline V gene (reference sequence).

CDR3: CASSPSFGELFF. In DNA, the CDR3 is TGTGCCAGTAGCCCTTCGTTCGGGGAGCTGTTTTTT. The gene calls are TRBV19 and TRBJ2-2; D uncertain. The length of the CDR3 is 12 residues. Germline CDR1 and CDR2: LNHDA and SQIVND (reference sequence). The V gene lost 6 bases and the J gene lost 7 bases, with 9 bases spanning the gap.

This rearrangement joins TRBV6-1 to TRBJ2-7, with 8 bases fitting TRBD1. The germline V gene has CDR1 MNHNS and CDR2 SASEGT. V was clipped by 7 bases and J by 7 bases; unmatched bases: 12. The CDR3 spans 14 residues. This chain's CDR3 is CASTAGDRGKEQYF. The CDR3 DNA reads as TGTGCCAGCACTGCCGGAGACAGGGGTAAAGAGCAGTACTTC.